This TCR beta chain was captured by sequencing in a study of vaccination and CD4 T cells after COVID-19. Study summary: Each control culture was treated with a CEFX pool, an HIV-1 Nef pool, or no peptide.

The CDR3 spans 12 residues. Germline CDR1 and CDR2: LNHDA and SQIVND (reference sequence). Trimming removed 3 bases from V and 10 bases from J, with 7 bases in between. Described treatment: roughly ten-day PBMC culture with coronavirus spike peptide pools or control peptides (ViraFEST assay). ViraFEST grew antigen-specific T cells using peptide pools, then sequenced TCRs. Concerning this clonotype: Its specificity is unknown.

Sequencing of DNA taken from cultured CD4+ T cells relied on the Oncomine TCR Beta short-read assay. TCRdb called the PCR reads again in MiXCR, with one record for every CDR3 protein. The sample consists of 25,000 to 30,000 distinct CDR3 sequences, less than 60% of them appearing once. Sequences were derived from CD4+ T cells from blood, cultured in vitro, sampled before SARS-CoV-2 vaccination. The rearrangement uses TRBV19 and TRBJ1-6; no firm D call. The sequence came from a human donor who received a COVID-19 vaccine. CDR3 region: CASSIEGSPLHF. CDR3 nucleotide sequence: TGTGCCAGTAGTATCGAGGGCTCACCCCTCCACTTT.